These 21 T cell receptor beta chains originate from one sample sequenced in a study of PD-L1 blockade in urothelial cancer (dated by TCRdb to about 2017). Libraries were constructed by the immunoSEQ multiplex PCR assay. As stored in TCRdb, this immuneACCESS dataset retains in-frame rearrangements with V and J assigned. A fraction of the clones does not appear; measured against another copy, unresolved V genes explain less than half of the discrepancy, and the remainder lacks a known reason. Within this sample are some 57,000 clones, with approximately 88% of them counted one time only. The ten largest clones take up approximately 1.4% of the sample. This sample's time point label indicates: pretreatment peripheral blood. The sample was PBMCs, taken around atezolizumab (anti-PD-L1) treatment. These receptors originate from a man over 45 with urothelial cancer.

V and J are TRBV30 and TRBJ2-7, with 9 bases lining up with TRBD1. V was clipped by 4 bases and J by 2 bases; unmatched bases: 9. Germline CDR1 and CDR2: GTSNPN and SVGIG (reference sequence). The CDR3 loop spans 15 amino acids. The DNA of the CDR3 is TGTGCCTGGACCCAAGGGACAGGGAGAACCTACGAGCAGTACTTC. Protein: CAWTQGTGRTYEQYF.

The chain joins TRBV5-1 to TRBJ2-3, with D maybe TRBD2 (6 bases). The CDR3 runs 15 residues. Trimming removed 2 bases from V and 5 bases from J, with 15 bases in between. Germline CDR1 reads SGHRS; CDR2 reads YFSETQ. CDR3 protein: CASSLGDSLGDTQYF. The CDR3 bases are TGCGCCAGCAGCTTAGGGGACTCACTGGGAGATACGCAGTATTTT.

This clone was counted a single time. The rearrangement links TRBV7-7 to TRBJ2-5; D uncertain. Germline CDR1 is SSHAT and CDR2 is FNYEAQ (reference sequence). Between the trimmed V and J ends, which lost 3 bases and 2 bases, there was a span of 7 bases. The CDR3 spans 13 residues. CDR3 nucleotides: TGTGCCAGCAGCTTTAGTCTACAAGAGACCCAGTACTTC. Encoded protein: CASSFSLQETQYF.

The chain carries TRBV19 and TRBJ2-5; D possibly corresponds to TRBD2 (6 bases). Germline assignment: CDR1 LNHDA and CDR2 SQIVND (reference sequence). Deletions cut 3 bases from V and 2 bases from J, with 16 bases between. The CDR3 loop spans 16 amino acids. The CDR3: CASSIGLRGGQETQYF. DNA for the CDR3: TGTGCCAGTAGTATTGGGTTGAGGGGAGGACAAGAGACCCAGTACTTC.

The genes are TRBV7-6 and TRBJ2-7, with 7 bases matching TRBD2. The CDR3 contains 15 residues. V gave up 5 bases and J gave up 5 bases; unmatched junction bases: 12. The germline gives CDR1 SGHVS, CDR2 FNYEAQ. CDR3 region: CASSAGLVTGDEQYF. The CDR3, as DNA: TGTGCCAGCAGCGCCGGACTAGTTACGGGCGACGAGCAGTACTTC.

The chain couples TRBV19 to TRBJ1-2, with 7 bases lining up with TRBD1. V shed 7 bases, J shed 4 bases, and the junction held 6 bases outside the gene matches. Germline V gene data show CDR1 as LNHDA and CDR2 as SQIVND (reference sequence). The CDR3 has 13 residues. The CDR3 sequence: CASNEDRSYGYTF. For the CDR3, the DNA is TGTGCCAGTAACGAGGACAGGAGCTATGGCTACACCTTC.

V usage is TRBV18 and J usage is TRBJ2-3, with 8 bases identical to TRBD2. CDR1 KGHSH and CDR2 LQKENI come from the germline V gene. Trimming took 3 bases from V and 2 from J; bases not matched to a gene: 4. This CDR3 region has 15 residues. The CDR3 DNA reads TGTGCCAGCTCACCTGGACTAGCTCTCACAGATACGCAGTATTTT. Its protein is CASSPGLALTDTQYF.

V gene TRBV9 combines with J gene TRBJ1-2; TRBD1 might be the D (5 bases). The V end lost 0 bases, the J end lost 8 bases, and 11 bases lay between the germline ends. CDR1 is SGDLS, CDR2 YYNGEE, per germline. This CDR3 has 13 residues. CDR3 loop: CASSVGRGDGYTF. In DNA, the CDR3 is TGTGCCAGCAGCGTAGGCCGGGGGGACGGCTACACCTTC.

The gene calls are TRBV4-3 and TRBJ2-3; D perhaps matches TRBD2 (6 bases). The CDR3 covers 15 residues. V was pared by 1 base and J by 1 base, with 9 bases between. In germline, CDR1 is LGHNA, CDR2 YSLEER. Here the CDR3 DNA reads TGCGCCAGCAGCCAAGGGGCTAGCGGCACAGATACGCAGTATTTT. Protein product: CASSQGASGTDTQYF.

V gene TRBV5-1 combines with J gene TRBJ1-5; the D is unclear. From germline, CDR1 is SGHRS and CDR2 YFSETQ. Trimming removed 0 bases at V and 6 bases at J, with 10 bases between. The CDR3 runs 14 residues. CDR3 coding DNA: TGCGCCAGCAGCTTGGACAGACCTGGTCAGCCCCAGCATTTT. Its protein product is CASSLDRPGQPQHF.

This chain's CDR3 is CASSSFGEDEQFF. CDR3 nucleotide sequence: TGCGCCAGCAGTTCGTTTGGGGAGGATGAGCAGTTCTTC. This chain joins TRBV5-1 and TRBJ2-1; tentative D call: TRBD2 (6 bases). Trimming stripped 5 bases from V and 8 bases from J, with 14 bases between. Germline V gene sequence: CDR1 SGHRS, CDR2 YFSETQ. This CDR3 region has 13 residues.

The chain has TRBV28 and TRBJ2-1; D is unclear. The V end was cut by 2 bases, the J end by 7 bases, with 15 bases between. This CDR3 comprises 15 residues. The germline CDR1 and CDR2 sequences are MDHEN and SYDVKM. CDR3 loop: CASSLIPAGRNEQFF. CDR3 DNA sequence: TGTGCCAGCAGTTTAATTCCGGCAGGAAGAAATGAGCAGTTCTTC.

This clone was seen a handful of times. The J gene is TRBJ2-2, the V gene TRBV5-4, with TRBD1 matching 8 bases. Germline CDR1 is SGHNT and CDR2 is YYREEE (reference sequence). CDR3 length: 16 residues. J was trimmed by 1 base and V by 6 bases; bases with no gene match: 8. The CDR3 spells CASMDRAVRNTGELFF. Written as DNA, the CDR3 is TGTGCCAGCATGGACAGGGCGGTTCGGAACACCGGGGAGCTGTTTTTT. Combining the CDR3 with reference TRBV5-4 and TRBJ2-2 gives the whole variable domain ETGVTQSPTHLIKTRGQQVTLRCSSQSGHNTVSWYQQALGQGPQFIFQYYREEENGRGNFPPRFSGLQFPNYSSELNVNALELDDSALYLCASMDRAVRNTGELFFGEGSRLTVL.

The chain employs TRBV5-1 and TRBJ2-2; D is possibly TRBD2 (6 bases). Germline V gene data show CDR1 as SGHRS and CDR2 as YFSETQ. The CDR3 extends over 16 amino acids. Trimming stripped 0 bases from V and 2 bases from J, with 11 bases between. CDR3 amino acids: CASSLGHGGNTGELFF. CDR3 DNA: TGCGCCAGCAGCTTGGGCCACGGGGGAAACACCGGGGAGCTGTTTTTT.

The chain joins TRBV6-1 to TRBJ2-4; TRBD1 agrees at 9 bases. After removal of 11 bases from V and 3 bases from J, the junction contained 8 bases not matched to a gene. This CDR3 region has 14 residues. Germline-derived CDR1 and CDR2 are MNHNS and SASEGT. The CDR3 is CAGGTGRSKNIQYF. The DNA for the CDR3 is TGTGCCGGAGGGACAGGGAGGAGCAAAAACATTCAGTACTTC.

The chain joins TRBV7-6 to TRBJ2-5; D remains unclear. V was clipped by 3 bases and J by 5 bases, with 10 bases between them. The germline gives CDR1 SGHVS, CDR2 FNYEAQ. The CDR3 runs 13 residues. DNA of the CDR3: TGTGCCAGCAGCTTTACAGCTGTCGAGACCCAGTACTTC. Encoded protein: CASSFTAVETQYF.

V and J are TRBV5-4 and TRBJ2-5, with unresolved D. The CDR3 spans 11 residues. The germline gives CDR1 SGHNT, CDR2 YYREEE (reference sequence). The V end lost 2 bases, the J end lost 7 bases, and 6 bases lay between the germline ends. The CDR3 here is CASSLAGTQYF. The DNA for the CDR3 is TGTGCCAGCAGCTTAGCCGGGACCCAGTACTTC.

The chain carries TRBV5-8 and TRBJ2-2, with 14 bases identical to TRBD2. The junction had 4 bases not matched to a gene; V was cut back by 5 bases and J by 4 bases. Germline V gene sequence: CDR1 SGHTS, CDR2 YDEGEE. The CDR3 covers 16 residues. The CDR3 is CASRPTSGRGTGELFF. As DNA, the CDR3 is TGTGCCAGCAGACCGACTAGCGGGAGGGGCACCGGGGAGCTGTTTTTT.

The J gene is TRBJ2-7, the V gene TRBV7-6, with TRBD1 matching over 11 bases. After removal of 5 bases from V and 7 bases from J, the junction contained 7 bases not matched to a gene. The CDR3 loop spans 14 amino acids. CDR1 SGHVS and CDR2 FNYEAQ come from the germline V gene. Written as DNA, the CDR3 is TGTGCCAGCAGCCGCGGGACAGGGGGTCGGGAGCAGTACTTC. Translation: CASSRGTGGREQYF.

The rearrangement uses TRBV4-3 and TRBJ2-7; D gene ambiguous. Trimming removed 0 bases at V and 5 bases at J, with 14 bases between. The CDR3 is 15 amino acids. Germline CDR1 LGHNA, CDR2 YSLEER. CDR3 in amino acids: CASSQDGNRMNEQYF. CDR3 in DNA: TGCGCCAGCAGCCAAGATGGAAACAGAATGAACGAGCAGTACTTC.

The chain carries TRBV6-1 and TRBJ2-7, with 7 bases fitting TRBD2. J lost 3 bases, V lost 3 bases, and 5 bases had no gene match. Germline V CDR1 and CDR2: MNHNS, SASEGT. There are 14 residues in the CDR3. CDR3 DNA: TGTGCCAGCAGTGATTGGGGGGGTGGCTACGAGCAGTACTTC. Protein: CASSDWGGGYEQYF.